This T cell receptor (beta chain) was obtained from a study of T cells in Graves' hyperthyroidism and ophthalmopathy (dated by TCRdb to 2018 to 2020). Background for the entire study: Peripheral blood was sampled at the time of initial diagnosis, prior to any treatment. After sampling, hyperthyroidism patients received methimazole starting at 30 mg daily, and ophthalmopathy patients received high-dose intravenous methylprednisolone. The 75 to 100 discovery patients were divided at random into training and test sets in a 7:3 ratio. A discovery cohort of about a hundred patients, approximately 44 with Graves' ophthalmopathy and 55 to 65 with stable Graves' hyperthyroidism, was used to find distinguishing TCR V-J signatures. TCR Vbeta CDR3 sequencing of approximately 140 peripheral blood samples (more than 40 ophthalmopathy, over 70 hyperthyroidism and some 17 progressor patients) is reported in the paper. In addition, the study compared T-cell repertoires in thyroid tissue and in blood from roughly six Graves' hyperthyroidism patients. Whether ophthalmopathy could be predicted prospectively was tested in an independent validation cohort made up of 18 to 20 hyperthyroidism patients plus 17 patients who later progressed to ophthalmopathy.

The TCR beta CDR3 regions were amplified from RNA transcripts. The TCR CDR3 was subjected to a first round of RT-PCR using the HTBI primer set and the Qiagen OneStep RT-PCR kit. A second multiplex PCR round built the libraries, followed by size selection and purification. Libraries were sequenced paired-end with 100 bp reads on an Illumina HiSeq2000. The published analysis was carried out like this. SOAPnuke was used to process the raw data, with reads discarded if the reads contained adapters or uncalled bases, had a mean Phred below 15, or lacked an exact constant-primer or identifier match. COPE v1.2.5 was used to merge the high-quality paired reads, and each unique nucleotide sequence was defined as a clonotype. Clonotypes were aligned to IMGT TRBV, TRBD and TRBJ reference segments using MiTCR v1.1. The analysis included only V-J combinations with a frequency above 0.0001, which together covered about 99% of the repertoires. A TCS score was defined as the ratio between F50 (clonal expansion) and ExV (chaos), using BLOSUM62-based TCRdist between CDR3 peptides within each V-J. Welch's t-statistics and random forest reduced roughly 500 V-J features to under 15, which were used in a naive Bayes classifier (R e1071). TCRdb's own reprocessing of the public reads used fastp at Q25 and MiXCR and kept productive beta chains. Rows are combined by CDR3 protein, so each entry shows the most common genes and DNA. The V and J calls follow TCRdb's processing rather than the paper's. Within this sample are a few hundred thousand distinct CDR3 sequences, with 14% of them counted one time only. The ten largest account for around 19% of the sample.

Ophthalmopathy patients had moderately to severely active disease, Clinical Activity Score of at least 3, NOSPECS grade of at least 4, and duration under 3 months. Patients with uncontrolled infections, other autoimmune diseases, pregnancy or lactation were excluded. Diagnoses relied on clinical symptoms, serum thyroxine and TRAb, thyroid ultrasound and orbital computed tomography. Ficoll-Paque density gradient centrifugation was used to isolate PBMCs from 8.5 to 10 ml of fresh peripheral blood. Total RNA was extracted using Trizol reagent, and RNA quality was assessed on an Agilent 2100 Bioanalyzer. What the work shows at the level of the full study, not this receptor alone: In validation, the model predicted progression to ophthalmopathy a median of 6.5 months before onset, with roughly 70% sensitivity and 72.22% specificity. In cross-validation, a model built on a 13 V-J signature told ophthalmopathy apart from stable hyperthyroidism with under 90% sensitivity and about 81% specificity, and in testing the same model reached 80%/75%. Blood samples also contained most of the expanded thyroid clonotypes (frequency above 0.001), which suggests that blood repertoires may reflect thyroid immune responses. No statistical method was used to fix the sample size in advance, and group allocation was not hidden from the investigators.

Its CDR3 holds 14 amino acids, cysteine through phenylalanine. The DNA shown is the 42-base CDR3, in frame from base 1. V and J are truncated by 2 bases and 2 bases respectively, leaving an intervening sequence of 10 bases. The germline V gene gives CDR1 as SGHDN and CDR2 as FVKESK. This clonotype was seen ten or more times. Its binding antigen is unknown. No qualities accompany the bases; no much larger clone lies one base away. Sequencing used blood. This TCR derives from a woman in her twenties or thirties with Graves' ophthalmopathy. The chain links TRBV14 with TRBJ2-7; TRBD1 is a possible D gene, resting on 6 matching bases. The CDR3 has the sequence CASSQLDRPYEQYF. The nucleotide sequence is TGTGCCAGCAGCCAACTGGACAGACCCTACGAGCAGTACTTC.